The clone carrying this T cell receptor (beta chain) was recorded only once. The CDR3 covers 18 residues. Both 60 Vbeta primers and 13 Jbeta primers went into the PCR. Produced via immunoSEQ multiplex PCR; TCRdb's table is partial and in-frame only. The table has roughly 150,000 clones, approximately 80% seen once. The sample belongs to a study of cytomegalovirus exposure and HLA in healthy donors. The J gene is TRBJ2-6, the V gene TRBV21-1; TRBD2 reflects the table's D call only, with no check against the DNA. TRBV21-1 is tagged as a pseudogene. Sequenced input: PBMCs. The clonotype was recovered from a woman between 40 and 55 years old in good health and CMV-seropositive. CDR3 bases: TGTGCCAGCAGGACGGGGGGCCCCCCCCTATCTGGGGCCAACGTCCTGACTTTC. This translates into CASRTGGPPLSGANVLTF.